These T cell receptor beta chains were read from a single sample in a study of blood T cell repertoires in COVID-19. Assay used: immunoSEQ multiplex PCR; TCRdb lists only in-frame clones, some missing. The table has about 64,000 clones, approximately 82% seen once. Sequences were obtained from peripheral blood. The receptors derive from a man older than 75 with acute or convalescent COVID-19. Both conserved end residues are part of each CDR3. D genes are given only for firm matches. Clone size, where shown, is once, few, many, or a class for clones that have expanded.

V gene	clone size	J gene	D gene	CDR3 DNA	CDR3 protein
TRBV30	NA	TRBJ1-4	TRBD1	TGTGCCTGGAGTGTCCGGACAGGGAATGAAAAACTGTTTTTT	CAWSVRTGNEKLFF
TRBV5-4	NA	TRBJ2-2	NA	TGTGCCAGCAGCTTGAGGCAGGCCACCGGGGAGCTGTTTTTT	CASSLRQATGELFF
TRBV3-1/TRBV3-2	NA	TRBJ1-3	NA	TGTGCCAGCAGCGGCTGGGGGGAAGGAAACACCATATATTTT	CASSGWGEGNTIYF
TRBV15	NA	TRBJ2-5	TRBD2	TGTGCCACCAGCAGGGCAGCGGGGGGCGGAGAGACCCAGTACTTC	CATSRAAGGGETQYF
TRBV5-1	NA	TRBJ1-5	NA	TGCGCCAGCAGCTTGGACAGCCTCAATCAGCCCCAGCATTTT	CASSLDSLNQPQHF
TRBV5-4	NA	TRBJ1-6	NA	TGTGCCAGCAGCTTGGGTCTGGAGAGAGGTTCACCCCTCCACTTT	CASSLGLERGSPLHF
TRBV5-1	once	TRBJ2-2	NA	TGCGCCAGCAGCTTGGGACCGAGGACCGGGGAGCTGTTTTTT	CASSLGPRTGELFF
TRBV9	once	TRBJ2-7	TRBD1	TGTGCCAGCAGCGCCGGACAGGGGAGCTCCTACGAGCAGTACTTC	CASSAGQGSSYEQYF
TRBV28	NA	TRBJ1-4	NA	TGTGCCAGCAGTTTACGCCAGGGAAATGAAAAACTGTTTTTT	CASSLRQGNEKLFF
TRBV4-2	NA	TRBJ2-1	TRBD2	TGTGCCAGCAGCCAAAATCCGGGGACTAGCGGGCGGGATGAGCAGTTCTTC	CASSQNPGTSGRDEQFF
TRBV11-1	NA	TRBJ2-1	TRBD2	TGTGCCAGCAGCTGGATAGCGGGTAGCTCCTACAATGAGCAGTTCTTC	CASSWIAGSSYNEQFF
TRBV11-3	NA	TRBJ2-1	NA	TGTGCCAGCAGCCCCCGAGGTTACAATGAGCAGTTCTTC	CASSPRGYNEQFF
TRBV10-1	NA	TRBJ2-7	TRBD2	TGCGCCAGCAGCCCTGGACTAGCGGGATCCTACGAGCAGTACTTC	CASSPGLAGSYEQYF
TRBV5-4	once	TRBJ2-5	NA	TGTGCCAGCAGCTTGGAACCTAGCGACCAAGAGACCCAGTACTTC	CASSLEPSDQETQYF
TRBV18	NA	TRBJ2-7	TRBD1	TGTGCCAGCTCCGCCCGGGACAGGGGAGTCAAAGAGCAGTACTTC	CASSARDRGVKEQYF
TRBV15	once	TRBJ1-5	NA	TGTGCCACCAGCGGTATTACAGGGAAGAAGGATCAGCCCCAGCATTTT	CATSGITGKKDQPQHF
TRBV3-1/TRBV3-2	NA	TRBJ2-3	TRBD2	TGTGCCAGCAGCCAAGGGCTAGCGGGGACTCCAGGTACGCAGTATTTT	CASSQGLAGTPGTQYF
TRBV5-4	NA	TRBJ2-1	NA	TGTGCCAGCAGCTTTCCTACGCAAACTGACAATGAGCAGTTCTTC	CASSFPTQTDNEQFF
TRBV2	NA	TRBJ2-3	TRBD2	TGTGCCAGCAGTGGACTAGCGGGGGAGGCGGGAAGCACAGATACGCAGTATTTT	CASSGLAGEAGSTDTQYF
TRBV4-1	NA	TRBJ1-3	TRBD1	TGCGCCAGCAGCCCAAAGACAGGGATAAACACCATATATTTT	CASSPKTGINTIYF
TRBV4-2	NA	TRBJ2-5	NA	TGTGCCAGCAGCCTATCATCTACCCTTCAAGAGACCCAGTACTTC	CASSLSSTLQETQYF
TRBV6-5	NA	TRBJ2-3	NA	TGTGCCAGCAGGGCCCAGGGTCTGGATACGCAGTATTTT	CASRAQGLDTQYF
TRBV6-1	few	TRBJ2-5	TRBD1	TGTGCCAGCAGTGAATCGACAGGGATAAAGACCCAGTACTTC	CASSESTGIKTQYF
TRBV19	NA	TRBJ1-2	NA	TGTGCCAGCCGGGACACTAATCGGGCTGGCTACACCTTC	CASRDTNRAGYTF
TRBV5-5	few	TRBJ2-7	NA	TGTGCCAGCAGCGCCCGAGAGGGGGACGAGCAGTACTTC	CASSAREGDEQYF
TRBV7-2	NA	TRBJ1-4	NA	TGTGCCAGCAGCCCAGCACGGTCTCCGGGGGAAAAACTGTTTTTT	CASSPARSPGEKLFF
TRBV30	NA	TRBJ1-1	NA	TGTGCCTGGGGCAGGGTAAACACTGAAGCTTTCTTT	CAWGRVNTEAFF
TRBV5-5	NA	TRBJ2-4	NA	TGTGCCAGCAGCTTGACAGGGATCAGGGGCCTAGCCAAAAACATTCAGTACTTC	CASSLTGIRGLAKNIQYF
TRBV24-1	few	TRBJ1-2	NA	TGTGCCACCAGTGATTCCTCTAACTATGGCTACACCTTC	CATSDSSNYGYTF
TRBV24-1	NA	TRBJ1-5	NA	TGTGCCACCAGTGATTCCCGGGGGCAGCCCCAGCATTTT	CATSDSRGQPQHF
TRBV5-1	NA	TRBJ1-2	TRBD1	TGCGCCAGCAGCTTGGGTCAGGGGGGCAGGAGCATAGGAGGCTACACCTTC	CASSLGQGGRSIGGYTF
TRBV9	NA	TRBJ1-2	NA	TGTGCCAGCAGCGTAGCTTTGGCACAGGGTGCCCACGGCTACACCTTC	CASSVALAQGAHGYTF
TRBV25-1	NA	TRBJ2-7	NA	TGTGCCAGCAGTGTCGGTTTTGGGGAAGGGGACGAGCAGTACTTC	CASSVGFGEGDEQYF
TRBV2	NA	TRBJ2-1	NA	TGTGCCAGTAGGGCGGGGAGTGAGCAGTTCTTC	CASRAGSEQFF
TRBV28	NA	TRBJ2-7	TRBD1	TGTGCCAGCAGTAGCGGACAGGGGAACGACGAGCAGTACTTC	CASSSGQGNDEQYF